The rows below give T cell receptor beta chains drawn from one sample of a study of cytomegalovirus exposure and HLA in healthy donors. The table came from immunoSEQ multiplex PCR; TCRdb's copy has only in-frame clones and leaves some out. The data contain over 150,000 clones, roughly 80% of them seen just once; the ten biggest clones take up over 4.5%. The sequenced sample consisted of PBMCs. The receptors were sampled from a male donor in good health and CMV-seronegative. The CDR3 runs from the conserved cysteine through the conserved F or W. The order of the fields is J gene, V gene, D gene, clone size, CDR3 protein, CDR3 DNA. D genes are given only for firm matches. Clone size is given for some rows only: seen once, a few or many times, or a class if the clone is expanded.

TRBJ2-7 | TRBV15 | - | - | CATSRDRGRTYEQYF | TGTGCCACCAGCAGAGATCGCGGGCGAACCTACGAGCAGTACTTC
TRBJ1-1 | TRBV5-1 | - | few | CASSTGQSQPTEAFF | TGCGCCAGCAGCACCGGACAGTCCCAGCCCACTGAAGCTTTCTTT
TRBJ1-1 | TRBV30 | - | - | CAWRTDIMNTEAFF | TGTGCCTGGAGGACAGATATCATGAACACTGAAGCTTTCTTT
TRBJ2-3 | TRBV18 | - | few | CASSQSRTSSTDTQYF | TGTGCCAGCTCACAATCAAGGACTTCTAGCACAGATACGCAGTATTTT
TRBJ2-7 | TRBV4-2 | - | - | CASSQGGGSYEQYF | TGTGCCAGCAGCCAAGGCGGCGGGTCCTACGAGCAGTACTTC
TRBJ1-2 | TRBV5-1 | - | - | CASSFLGLLGYTF | TGCGCCAGCAGCTTTCTGGGGCTTCTTGGCTACACCTTC
TRBJ2-5 | TRBV30 | - | - | CAWSASVEGTQYF | TGTGCCTGGAGTGCTAGCGTAGAGGGGACCCAGTACTTC
TRBJ1-2 | TRBV6-1 | TRBD1 | - | CASSSRGQVHGYTF | TGTGCCAGCAGTTCTCGGGGACAGGTCCATGGCTACACCTTC
TRBJ1-1 | TRBV4-1 | - | - | CASSQTGTMNTEAFF | TGTGCCAGCAGCCAAACAGGGACCATGAACACTGAAGCTTTCTTT
TRBJ1-5 | TRBV18 | - | - | CASSPPGRGNNQPQHF | TGTGCCAGCTCACCACCGGGTCGGGGGAACAATCAGCCCCAGCATTTT